The next 27 T cell receptor beta chains were all read from a single sample in a study of TIL therapy for anti-PD-1-resistant metastatic lung cancer. The time point is: pre-treatment sample, taken before nivolumab and TIL therapy. The immunoSEQ assay was v3. Assay: immunoSEQ multiplex PCR; the TCRdb copy retains only in-frame clones and omits some. The data hold about 50,000 clones, with approximately 86% observed a single time. The sample in question was blood, obtained at baseline. All receptors come from a person between 30 and 79 years old with non-small cell lung cancer.

The rearrangement uses TRBV2 and TRBJ1-5, with D hard to call. Looked up from germline, CDR1 is SNHLY and CDR2 is FYNNEI. With 2 bases removed from V and 2 bases from J, the gap between germline ends came to 7 bases. CDR3 length equals 14 residues. CDR3 region: CASSEQDGNQPQHF. CDR3 DNA: TGTGCCAGCAGTGAACAGGACGGCAATCAGCCCCAGCATTTT.

The V gene is TRBV6-5, the J gene TRBJ2-1; no definite D call. The CDR3 consists of 15 residues. Looked up from germline, CDR1 is MNHEY and CDR2 is SVGAGI. V lost 0 bases and J 8 bases, leaving 14 bases between the germline ends. The CDR3 sequence is CASSYSRTPLDEQFF. CDR3 DNA: TGTGCCAGCAGTTACTCCCGGACCCCTCTGGATGAGCAGTTCTTC.

This chain connects TRBV28 to TRBJ2-1; TRBD1 agrees at 9 bases. Germline V lookup: CDR1 MDHEN, CDR2 SYDVKM. J gave up 6 bases and V 6 bases, and 6 bases lay outside the gene matches. The CDR3 contains 14 residues. CDR3: CASSPGTGTNEQFF. CDR3 sequence (DNA): TGTGCCAGCAGCCCCGGGACAGGGACCAATGAGCAGTTCTTC.

This sequence joins TRBV3-1 (or the pseudogene TRBV3-2) and TRBJ1-4; no firm D call. Germline values: CDR1 LGHDT, CDR2 YNNKEL (reference sequence). The CDR3 contains 16 residues. With 3 bases removed from V and 8 bases from J, the gap between germline ends came to 19 bases. The CDR3 coding sequence is TGTGCCAGCAGCCAGGACCAGATCCCGGGTCGGGAAAAACTGTTTTTT. Its protein product is CASSQDQIPGREKLFF.

The V gene is TRBV7-6, the J gene TRBJ2-1, with TRBD1 matching over 9 bases. The CDR3 spans 15 residues. V trimming: 1 base; J trimming: 4 bases; junction bases outside the gene matches: 2. The germline V gene has CDR1 SGHVS and CDR2 FNYEAQ. The CDR3 sequence is CASSLEQGAYNEQFF. The DNA for the CDR3 is TGTGCCAGCAGCTTAGAACAGGGGGCTTACAATGAGCAGTTCTTC. The entire variable domain, with the rest obtained from reference TRBV7-6 and TRBJ2-1, is as follows: GAGVSQSPRYKVTKRGQDVALRCDPISGHVSLYWYRQALGQGPEFLTYFNYEAQQDKSGLPNDRFSAERPEGSISTLTIQRTEQRDSAMYRCASSLEQGAYNEQFFGPGTRLTVL.

The gene calls are TRBV30 and TRBJ2-7; 16 bases match TRBD2. V trimming: 5 bases; J trimming: 4 bases; junction bases outside the gene matches: 5. Germline V gives CDR1 GTSNPN, CDR2 SVGIG (reference sequence). The CDR3 consists of 15 residues. The CDR3 nucleotides read TGTGCCTGGGGATCGGGACTAGCGGGAGGGTACGAGCAGTACTTC. This encodes CAWGSGLAGGYEQYF.

The CDR3 region is CASSIPGGAGANVLTF. Written as DNA, the CDR3 is TGTGCCAGTAGTATCCCAGGGGGCGCTGGGGCCAACGTCCTGACTTTC. The chain uses TRBV19 and TRBJ2-6; 8 bases fit TRBD1. The CDR3 extends over 16 amino acids. Trimming took 3 bases from V and 2 from J; bases not matched to a gene: 3. The germline CDR1 and CDR2 sequences are LNHDA and SQIVND (reference sequence).

The chain joins TRBV7-6 to TRBJ1-2; 7 bases align to TRBD1. J was trimmed by 3 bases and V by 4 bases; bases with no gene match: 5. There are 14 residues in the CDR3. Per germline, CDR1 SGHVS and CDR2 FNYEAQ. The CDR3 nucleotides read TGTGCCAGCAGCTCCGGACAGGTCGACTATGGCTACACCTTC. Translation gives CASSSGQVDYGYTF.

V and J are TRBV24-1 and TRBJ2-6; 7 positions agree with TRBD1. Germline CDR1 is KGHDR and CDR2 is SFDVKD. The CDR3 runs 20 residues. V was clipped by 3 bases and J by 1 base; unmatched bases: 14. The DNA for the CDR3 is TGTGCCACCAGTGATCCTCGACAGGGATCAGTACTTTCTGGGGCCAACGTCCTGACTTTC. Encoded protein: CATSDPRQGSVLSGANVLTF.

The chain uses TRBV28 and TRBJ2-1; D tentatively fits TRBD1 or TRBD2 (6 bases each). The V and J ends lost 6 bases and 0 bases respectively, with 24 bases between them. Germline lookup yields CDR1 MDHEN and CDR2 SYDVKM. This CDR3 comprises 19 residues. CDR3 coding DNA: TGTGCCAGCAGCTCCGGGGACATCGGACTAACTACCTCCTACAATGAGCAGTTCTTC. Its protein product is CASSSGDIGLTTSYNEQFF. The variable domain in full, with the rest retrieved from reference TRBV28 and TRBJ2-1, is DVKVTQSSRYLVKRTGEKVFLECVQDMDHENMFWYRQDPGLGLRLIYFSYDVKMKEKGDIPEGYSVSREKKERFSLILESASTNQTSMYLCASSSGDIGLTTSYNEQFFGPGTRLTVL.

J is TRBJ1-3 and V is TRBV18, with 12 nucleotides matching TRBD1. The J segment lost 1 base and the V segment lost 3 bases, leaving 1 base of the junction unmatched. Germline CDR1 is KGHSH and CDR2 is LQKENI. The length of the CDR3 is 16 residues. CDR3 DNA sequence: TGTGCCAGCTCACCGGGACAGGGGGCGTCTGGAAACACCATATATTTT. It translates to CASSPGQGASGNTIYF.

The rearrangement uses TRBV28 and TRBJ2-7; D ambiguous. The CDR3 runs to 15 residues. The germline V gene has CDR1 MDHEN and CDR2 SYDVKM. Trimming pared 3 bases from V and 4 bases from J, leaving 16 bases between. CDR3 loop: CASSFHAVLGYEQYF. The CDR3 DNA reads as TGTGCCAGCAGTTTCCACGCGGTCTTGGGTTACGAGCAGTACTTC.

The rearrangement joins TRBV10-3 to TRBJ2-3; tentatively, D is TRBD1 or TRBD2 (5 bases each). The V end was cut by 10 bases, the J end by 7 bases, with 18 bases between. The germline V gene has CDR1 ENHRY and CDR2 SYGVKD. The CDR3 consists of 13 residues. Here the CDR3 DNA reads TGTGCCACCGAAACTGACGGGACGAATACGCAGTATTTT. It is translated as CATETDGTNTQYF.

V gene TRBV7-2 combines with J gene TRBJ2-5; tentatively, D is TRBD1 or TRBD2 (5 bases each). The V gene's germline CDR1 is SGHTA and CDR2 FQGNSA. The CDR3 is 15 amino acids. Trimming took 0 bases from V and 2 from J, leaving 10 bases between them. CDR3 sequence (DNA): TGTGCCAGCAGCTTAGCGGGGGTGGCACAAGAGACCCAGTACTTC. Amino acid sequence: CASSLAGVAQETQYF.

The chain has TRBV12-5 and TRBJ2-2; a possible D gene is TRBD1 (5 bases). V was shortened by 0 bases and J by 5 bases, with 13 bases between the two germline ends. Looked up from germline, CDR1 is LGHNT and CDR2 is FRNRAP. The CDR3 is 16 amino acids. CDR3: CASGLVSGYKTGELFF. The CDR3 DNA is TGTGCTAGTGGTTTGGTATCAGGGTACAAAACCGGGGAGCTGTTTTTT.

This rearrangement joins TRBV7-6 to TRBJ1-1; TRBD1 is a possible D gene (5 bases). Germline V gene data show CDR1 as SGHVS and CDR2 as FNYEAQ. V shed 5 bases and J shed 3 bases, with 10 bases lying between them. The CDR3 length is 13 residues. This CDR3 reads CASSKGLDTEAFF. The DNA for the CDR3 is TGTGCCAGCAGCAAGGGGTTGGACACTGAAGCTTTCTTT. The full variable domain, in which reference TRBV7-6 and TRBJ1-1 provide the parts outside the CDR3, is GAGVSQSPRYKVTKRGQDVALRCDPISGHVSLYWYRQALGQGPEFLTYFNYEAQQDKSGLPNDRFSAERPEGSISTLTIQRTEQRDSAMYRCASSKGLDTEAFFGQGTRLTVV.

The table lists this clone with a count of one. V is TRBV7-2 and J is TRBJ2-7; TRBD1 matches at 8 bases. The CDR3 has 15 residues. Germline CDR1 is SGHTA and CDR2 is FQGNSA. V lost 3 bases and J lost 7; bases outside the gene matches: 11. The CDR3 loop reads CASSFDRGPVSEQYF. The CDR3 DNA reads TGTGCCAGCAGCTTTGACAGGGGCCCCGTCTCGGAGCAGTACTTC.

The chain is built from TRBV30 and TRBJ2-1, with 10 nucleotides matching TRBD2. The CDR3 consists of 15 residues. Germline V gene sequence: CDR1 GTSNPN, CDR2 SVGIG (reference sequence). V trimming: 2 bases; J trimming: 5 bases; junction bases outside the gene matches: 6. CDR3 coding DNA: TGTGCCTGGAGTAGGCCTAGCGGGGGTCACAATGAGCAGTTCTTC. It translates to CAWSRPSGGHNEQFF.

This clone was counted a few times. The chain carries TRBV7-9 and TRBJ1-2, with 8 bases matching TRBD1. Germline loops: CDR1 SEHNR, CDR2 FQNEAQ (reference sequence). J gave up 4 bases and V 5 bases, and 12 bases lay outside the gene matches. CDR3 length: 16 amino acids. The chain's CDR3 is CASSGRAGGAGYGYTF. The CDR3 region has the DNA TGTGCCAGCAGCGGCCGGGCAGGGGGCGCCGGCTATGGCTACACCTTC.

The chain joins TRBV30 to TRBJ2-1; 10 bases agree with TRBD2. Trimming cost V 0 bases and J 5 bases; bases outside gene matches: 1. Germline-derived CDR1 and CDR2 are GTSNPN and SVGIG (reference sequence). The CDR3 loop spans 14 amino acids. Written as DNA, the CDR3 is TGTGCCTGGAGTGTGGGACTAGCGAACAATGAGCAGTTCTTC. Amino acids: CAWSVGLANNEQFF.

The chain has TRBV24-1 and TRBJ2-1, with 10 bases identical to TRBD1. The germline V gene has CDR1 KGHDR and CDR2 SFDVKD. V was clipped by 2 bases and J by 8 bases; unmatched bases: 5. This CDR3 is built from 15 residues. The CDR3 nucleotides read TGTGCCACCAGTGATTCCGGACAGGGGGACGATGAGCAGTTCTTC. This codes for CATSDSGQGDDEQFF.

This clone was seen a single time. J is TRBJ2-7 and V is TRBV11-2, with TRBD2 as a possible D gene (5 bases). The CDR3 is made up of 14 amino acids. Per germline, CDR1 SGHAT and CDR2 FQNNGV. V was pared by 4 bases and J by 2 bases, with 12 bases between. The CDR3 sequence is CASSSRGLAYEQYF. CDR3 bases: TGTGCCAGCAGCTCTCGGGGTCTAGCCTACGAGCAGTACTTC.

This chain joins TRBV19 and TRBJ2-4; unclear D gene. CDR1 is LNHDA, CDR2 SQIVND, per germline (reference sequence). The V gene lost 5 bases and the J gene lost 0 bases, with 11 bases spanning the gap. This CDR3 comprises 15 residues. The CDR3 sequence: CASSSMALAKNIQYF. CDR3 DNA: TGTGCCAGTAGTTCGATGGCCCTAGCCAAAAACATTCAGTACTTC.

The rearrangement uses TRBV12-2 and TRBJ1-6; the table calls TRBD1, which could not be checked here. TRBV12-2 is a pseudogene segment. The CDR3 spans 19 residues. CDR3 sequence: CASRLPGRGIWTYNSPLHF. CDR3 nucleotide sequence: TGTGCAAGTCGCTTACCCGGCAGGGGAATTTGGACCTATAATTCACCCCTCCACTTT.

The chain joins TRBV3-1 (or the pseudogene TRBV3-2) to TRBJ2-3; D is unresolved. This CDR3 comprises 16 residues. CDR1 and CDR2 from the germline V gene are LGHDT and YNNKEL (reference sequence). The V end was cut by 1 base, the J end by 0 bases, with 11 bases between. DNA for the CDR3: TGTGCCAGCAGCCAAGTTTGGCAGACAAGCACAGATACGCAGTATTTT. It is translated as CASSQVWQTSTDTQYF.

This chain links TRBV3-1 (or the pseudogene TRBV3-2) with TRBJ1-5, with 7 bases matching TRBD1. V shed 3 bases, J shed 4 bases, and the junction held 3 bases outside the gene matches. The length of the CDR3 is 14 residues. Germline V gene lookup returns CDR1 LGHDT and CDR2 YNNKEL (reference sequence). DNA of the CDR3: TGTGCCAGCAGCCAGGGACAGATAAATCAGCCCCAGCATTTT. Amino acid sequence: CASSQGQINQPQHF.

This chain links TRBV5-4 with TRBJ1-1, with D uncertain. The CDR3 totals 14 residues. CDR1 SGHNT and CDR2 YYREEE come from the germline V gene (reference sequence). V dropped 0 bases and J dropped 0 bases, with 6 bases sitting between them. CDR3 in amino acids: CASSLEGLNTEAFF. DNA for the CDR3: TGTGCCAGCAGCTTGGAGGGTTTGAACACTGAAGCTTTCTTT.